The clone carrying this T cell receptor beta chain is medium-sized (0.01 to 0.1%) by share. What it binds is not known. The observed sequence ends 3 residues before the CDR3 terminus, with the missing tail filled in from the germline J gene. This record comes from a study of T cell clonality in common variable immunodeficiency. General observations from the study: CVID subjects had higher TCRbeta clonality than healthy controls, most marked in about a third. Common variable immunodeficiency TCR beta sequences reportedly had fewer deletions and N-nucleotide insertions.

Profiling relied on immunoSEQ multiplex PCR, and the TCRdb table lists in-frame clones only, not all of them. This sample comprises 10,000 to 12,000 clones, none seen once only. CVID meant reduced serum IgG, IgA and/or IgM plus specific antibody deficiency. J gave up 3 bases and V 0 bases, and 2 bases lay outside the gene matches. The CDR3 length is 16 residues. The germline V gene has CDR1 DFQATT and CDR2 SNEGSKA (reference sequence). Sequencing was performed on peripheral blood mononuclear cells. This TCR was recovered from a human donor with common variable immunodeficiency. J is TRBJ2-2 and V is TRBV20-1; 12 positions match TRBD2. The CDR3 here is CSARDLAGGHTGELFF. The DNA read from the CDR3 is TGCAGTGCTAGAGATCTAGCGGGAGGGCACACCGGGGAG.